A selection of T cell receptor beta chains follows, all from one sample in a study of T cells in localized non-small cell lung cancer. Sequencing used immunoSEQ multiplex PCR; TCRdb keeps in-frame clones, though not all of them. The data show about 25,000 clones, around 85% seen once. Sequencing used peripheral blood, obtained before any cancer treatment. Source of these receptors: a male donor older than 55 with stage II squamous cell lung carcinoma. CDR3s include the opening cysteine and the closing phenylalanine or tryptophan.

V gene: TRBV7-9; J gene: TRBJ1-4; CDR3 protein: CASSPDRVNNEKLFF
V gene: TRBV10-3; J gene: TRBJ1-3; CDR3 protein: CAISRGPSGNTIYF
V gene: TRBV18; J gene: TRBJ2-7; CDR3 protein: CASSPSMGTGGRGEQYF
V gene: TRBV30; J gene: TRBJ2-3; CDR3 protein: CAWNGGGSTDTQYF
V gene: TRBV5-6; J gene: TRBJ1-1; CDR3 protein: CASSLGGPSTEAFF
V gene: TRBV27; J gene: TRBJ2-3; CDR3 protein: CASSLSASNTQYF
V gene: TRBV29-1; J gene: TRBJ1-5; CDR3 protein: CSVREGNQPQHF
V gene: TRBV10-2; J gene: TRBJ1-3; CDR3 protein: CATSTGATGNTIYF
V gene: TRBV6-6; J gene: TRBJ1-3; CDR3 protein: CASSYIASQGNTIYF
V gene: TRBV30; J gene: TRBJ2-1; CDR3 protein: CAWMGGTSGSYNEQFF
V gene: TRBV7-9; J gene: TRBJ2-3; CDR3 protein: CASSSYPLRRVQYF
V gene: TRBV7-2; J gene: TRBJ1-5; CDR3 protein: CASSYSALGVSSNQPQHF
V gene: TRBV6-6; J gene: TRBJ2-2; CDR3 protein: CASSRGQGWNTGELFF
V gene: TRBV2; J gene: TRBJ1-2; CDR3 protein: CASSVTGVSNYGYTF
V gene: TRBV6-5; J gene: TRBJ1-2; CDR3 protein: CASSYSGGPLVNGYTF
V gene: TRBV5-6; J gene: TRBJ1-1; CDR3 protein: CASSEGQGLAIDTEAFF
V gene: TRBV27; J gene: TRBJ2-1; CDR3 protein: CASSWRGGRGGEQFF
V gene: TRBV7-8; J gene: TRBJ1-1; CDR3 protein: CASSLGGFATNTEAFF
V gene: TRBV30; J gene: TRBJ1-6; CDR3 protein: CAWDRTRDSPLHF
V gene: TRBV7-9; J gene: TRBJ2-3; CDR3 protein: CASSLGGQGADTQYF
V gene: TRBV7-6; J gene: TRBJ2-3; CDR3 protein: CASSLAQTSGRFDTQYF
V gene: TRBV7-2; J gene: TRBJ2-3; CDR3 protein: CASSPRGLGTDTQYF
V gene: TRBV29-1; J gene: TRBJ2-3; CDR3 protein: CSVLSTDTQYF
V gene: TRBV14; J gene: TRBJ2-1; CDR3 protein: CASSQGREISRKDYYNEQFF
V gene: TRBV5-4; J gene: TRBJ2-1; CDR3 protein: CASSSQTSSYNEQFF
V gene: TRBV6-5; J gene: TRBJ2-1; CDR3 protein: CASRGAILNEQFF
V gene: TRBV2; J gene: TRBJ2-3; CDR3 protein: CASSEAGWYTDTQYF
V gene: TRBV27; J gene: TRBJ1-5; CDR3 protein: CASSPVTDSNQPQHF
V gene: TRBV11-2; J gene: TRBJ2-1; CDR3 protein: CASSPQREVYNEQFF
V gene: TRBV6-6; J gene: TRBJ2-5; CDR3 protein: CASGPVQETQYF
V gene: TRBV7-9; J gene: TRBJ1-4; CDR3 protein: CASSLDLGNEKLFF
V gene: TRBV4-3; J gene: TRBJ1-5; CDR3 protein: CASSQDGTGNQPQHF
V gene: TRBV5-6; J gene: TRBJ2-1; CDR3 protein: CASSPGGHARNEQFF
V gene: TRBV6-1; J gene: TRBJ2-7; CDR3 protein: CASSEVPGGGTRHEQYF
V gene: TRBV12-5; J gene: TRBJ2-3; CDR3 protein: CASGPGTSGSHSFADTQYF
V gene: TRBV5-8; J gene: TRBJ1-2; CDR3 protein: CASSSQDGPTMGGYTF
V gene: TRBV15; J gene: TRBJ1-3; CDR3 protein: CATSREGFGGGGVFGNTIYF
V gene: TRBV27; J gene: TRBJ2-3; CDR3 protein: CASSFLAGGSPDTQYF
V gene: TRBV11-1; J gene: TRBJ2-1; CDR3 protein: CASSLTGPGPRENEQFF
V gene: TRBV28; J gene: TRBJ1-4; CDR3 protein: CASSPTGRGVNEKLFF
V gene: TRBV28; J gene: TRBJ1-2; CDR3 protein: CASSLWPVNYGYTF
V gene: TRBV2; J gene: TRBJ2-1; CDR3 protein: CASPGKVGYNEQFF
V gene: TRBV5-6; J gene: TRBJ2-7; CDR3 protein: CASSSWDRDEQYF
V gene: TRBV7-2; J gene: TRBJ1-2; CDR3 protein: CASSLGLGPFGYTF
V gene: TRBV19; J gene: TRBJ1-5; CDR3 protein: CASSFDISNQPQHF
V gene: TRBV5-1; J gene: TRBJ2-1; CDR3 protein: CASSQRDQAFF
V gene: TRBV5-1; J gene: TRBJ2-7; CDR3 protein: CASSPETNNRVEQYF
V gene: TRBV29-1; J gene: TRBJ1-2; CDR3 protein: CSVEERPLGGYTF
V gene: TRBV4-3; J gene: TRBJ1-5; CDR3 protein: CASSPYAGGRNQPQHF
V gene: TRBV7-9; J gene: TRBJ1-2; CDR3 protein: CASSLEVGGSVAGYTF
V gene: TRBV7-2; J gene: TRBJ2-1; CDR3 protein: CASSLGRNNEQFF
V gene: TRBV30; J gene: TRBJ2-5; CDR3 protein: CAWKKVGIQETQYF
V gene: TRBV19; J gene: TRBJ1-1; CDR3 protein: CATSYRGMNTEAFF
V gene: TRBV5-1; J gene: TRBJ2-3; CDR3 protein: CASSSDITSTDTQYF
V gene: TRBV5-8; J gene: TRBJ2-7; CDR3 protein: CASSLDEQYF